This T cell receptor (beta chain) was identified during a study of T-cell memory formation after mild COVID-19. Study at large: Largely donor-specific TCR clusters were found.

Per germline, CDR1 SGHRS and CDR2 YFSETQ. This CDR3 region has 15 residues. The V and J ends lost 0 bases and 4 bases respectively, with 13 bases between them. The TCR alpha and TCR beta cDNA libraries, bearing sample barcodes and UMIs, were generated by 5'RACE using constant-segment primers. TCRdb recomputed calls from the 5' RACE reads with MiXCR, one row per CDR3 protein. The sample has around 200,000 distinct CDR3 sequences, roughly a tenth seen once. The chain has TRBV5-1 and TRBJ2-5; D is uncertain. The clonotype originates from a man between 18 and 35 years old who had mild COVID-19 (a few samples of this study predate the infection). Cell type and time point are not known. The sequencing sample was made of PBMCs or a T cell subset sorted from them (not recorded which). DNA for the CDR3: TGCGCCAGCAGCTTGGCCAAGGGTAAGGGAGAGACCCAGTACTTC. This encodes CASSLAKGKGETQYF. The full variable domain, rest sourced from reference TRBV5-1 and TRBJ2-5, is KAGVTQTPRYLIKTRGQQVTLSCSPISGHRSVSWYQQTPGQGLQFLFEYFSETQRNKGNFPGRFSGRQFSNSRSEMNVSTLELGDSALYLCASSLAKGKGETQYFGPGTRLLVL.